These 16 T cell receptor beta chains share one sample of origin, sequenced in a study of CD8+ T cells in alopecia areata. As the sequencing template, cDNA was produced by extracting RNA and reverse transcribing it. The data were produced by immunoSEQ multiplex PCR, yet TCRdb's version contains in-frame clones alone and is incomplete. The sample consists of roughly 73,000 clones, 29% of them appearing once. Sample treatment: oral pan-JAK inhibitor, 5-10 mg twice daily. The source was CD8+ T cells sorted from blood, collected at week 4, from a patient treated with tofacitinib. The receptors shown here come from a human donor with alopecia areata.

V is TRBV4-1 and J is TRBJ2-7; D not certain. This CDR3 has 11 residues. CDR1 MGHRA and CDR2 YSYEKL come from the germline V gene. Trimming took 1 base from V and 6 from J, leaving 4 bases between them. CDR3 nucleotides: TGCGCCAGCAGCCAAGTCGGCGAGCAGTACTTC. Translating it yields CASSQVGEQYF.

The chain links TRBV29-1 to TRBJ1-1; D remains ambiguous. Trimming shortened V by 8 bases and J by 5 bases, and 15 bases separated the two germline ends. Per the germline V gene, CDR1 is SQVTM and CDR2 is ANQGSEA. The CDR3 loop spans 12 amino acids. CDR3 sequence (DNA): TGCAGCTCCCCGGGTTTGGGGACTGAAGCTTTCTTT. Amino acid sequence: CSSPGLGTEAFF.

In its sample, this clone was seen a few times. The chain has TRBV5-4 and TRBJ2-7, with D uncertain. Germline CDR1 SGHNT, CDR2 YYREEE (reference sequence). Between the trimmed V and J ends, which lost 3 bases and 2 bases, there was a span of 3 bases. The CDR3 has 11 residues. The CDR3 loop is CASSSPYEQYF. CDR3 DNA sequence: TGTGCCAGCAGCTCACCCTACGAGCAGTACTTC. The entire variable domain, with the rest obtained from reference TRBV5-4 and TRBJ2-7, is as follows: ETGVTQSPTHLIKTRGQQVTLRCSSQSGHNTVSWYQQALGQGPQFIFQYYREEENGRGNFPPRFSGLQFPNYSSELNVNALELDDSALYLCASSSPYEQYFGPGTRLTVT.

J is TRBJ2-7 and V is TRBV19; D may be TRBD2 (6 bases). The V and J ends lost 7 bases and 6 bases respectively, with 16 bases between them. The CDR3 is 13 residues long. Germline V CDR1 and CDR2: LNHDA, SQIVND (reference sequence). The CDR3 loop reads CASTAGYLGEQYF. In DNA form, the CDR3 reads TGTGCCAGTACCGCGGGATATCTAGGCGAGCAGTACTTC.

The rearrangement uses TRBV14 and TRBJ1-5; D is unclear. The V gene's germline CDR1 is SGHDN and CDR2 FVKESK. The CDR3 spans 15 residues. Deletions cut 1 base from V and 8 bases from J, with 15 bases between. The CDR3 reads CASSQVQIEEEPQHF. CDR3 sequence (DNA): TGTGCCAGCAGCCAAGTCCAGATCGAGGAGGAGCCCCAGCATTTT.

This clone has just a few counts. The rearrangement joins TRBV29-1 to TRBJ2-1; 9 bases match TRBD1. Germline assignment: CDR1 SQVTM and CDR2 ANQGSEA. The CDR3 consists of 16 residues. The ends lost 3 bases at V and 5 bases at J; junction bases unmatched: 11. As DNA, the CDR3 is TGCAGCGTTGAGGCCCCCGGGACAGGGAATAACAATGAGCAGTTCTTC. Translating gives CSVEAPGTGNNNEQFF.

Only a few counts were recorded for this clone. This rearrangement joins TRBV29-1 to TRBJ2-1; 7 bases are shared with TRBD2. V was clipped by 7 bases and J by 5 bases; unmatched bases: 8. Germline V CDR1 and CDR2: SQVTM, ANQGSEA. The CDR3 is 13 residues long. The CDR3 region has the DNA TGCAGCGGTAGGCGGGAGTCCCACAATGAGCAGTTCTTC. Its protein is CSGRRESHNEQFF.

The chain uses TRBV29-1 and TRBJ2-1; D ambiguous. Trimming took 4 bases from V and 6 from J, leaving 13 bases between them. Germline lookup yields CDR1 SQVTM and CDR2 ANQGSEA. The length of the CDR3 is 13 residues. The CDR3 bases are TGCAGCGTTGTCCCCCAGTGGTCCAATGAGCAGTTCTTC. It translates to CSVVPQWSNEQFF.

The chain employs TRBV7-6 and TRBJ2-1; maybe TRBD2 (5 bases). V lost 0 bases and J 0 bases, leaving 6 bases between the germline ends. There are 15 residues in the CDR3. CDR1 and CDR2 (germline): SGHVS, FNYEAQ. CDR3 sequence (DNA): TGTGCCAGCAGCTTAGCGGGAGCCTCCTACAATGAGCAGTTCTTC. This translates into CASSLAGASYNEQFF.

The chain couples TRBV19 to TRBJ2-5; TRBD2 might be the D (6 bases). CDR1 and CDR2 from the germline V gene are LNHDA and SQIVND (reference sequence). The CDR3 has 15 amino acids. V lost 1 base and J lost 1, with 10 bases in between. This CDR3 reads CASSIAGGSQETQYF. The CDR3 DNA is TGTGCCAGTAGTATAGCTGGAGGGTCCCAAGAGACCCAGTACTTC.

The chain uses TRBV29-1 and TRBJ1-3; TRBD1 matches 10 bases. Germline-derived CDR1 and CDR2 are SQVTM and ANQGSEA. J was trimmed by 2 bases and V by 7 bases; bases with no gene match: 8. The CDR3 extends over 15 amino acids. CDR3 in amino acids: CSGVWTGGTGNTIYF. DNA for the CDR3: TGCAGCGGCGTCTGGACAGGGGGGACTGGAAACACCATATATTTT. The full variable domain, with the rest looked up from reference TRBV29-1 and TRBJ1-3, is SAVISQKPSRDICQRGTSLTIQCQVDSQVTMMFWYRQQPGQSLTLIATANQGSEATYESGFVIDKFPISRPNLTFSTLTVSNMSPEDSSIYLCSGVWTGGTGNTIYFGEGSWLTVV.

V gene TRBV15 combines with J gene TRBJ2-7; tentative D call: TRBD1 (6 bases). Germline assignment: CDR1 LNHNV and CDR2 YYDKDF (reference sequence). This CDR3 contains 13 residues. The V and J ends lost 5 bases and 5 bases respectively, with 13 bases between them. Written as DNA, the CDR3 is TGTGCCACCAGCTTCCGACAGGAGAACGAGCAGTACTTC. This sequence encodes CATSFRQENEQYF.

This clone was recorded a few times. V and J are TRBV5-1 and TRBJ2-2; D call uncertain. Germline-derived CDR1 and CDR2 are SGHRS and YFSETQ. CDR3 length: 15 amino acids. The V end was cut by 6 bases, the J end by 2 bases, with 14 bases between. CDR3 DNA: TGCGCCAGCACCCTGGGCCGGACCAACACCGGGGAGCTGTTTTTT. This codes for CASTLGRTNTGELFF. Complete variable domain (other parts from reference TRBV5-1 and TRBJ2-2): KAGVTQTPRYLIKTRGQQVTLSCSPISGHRSVSWYQQTPGQGLQFLFEYFSETQRNKGNFPGRFSGRQFSNSRSEMNVSTLELGDSALYLCASTLGRTNTGELFFGEGSRLTVL.

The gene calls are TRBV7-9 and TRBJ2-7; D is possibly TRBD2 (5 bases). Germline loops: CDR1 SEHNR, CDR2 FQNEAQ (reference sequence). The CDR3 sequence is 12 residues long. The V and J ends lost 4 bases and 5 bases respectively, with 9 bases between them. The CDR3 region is CASSSPGNEQYF. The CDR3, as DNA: TGTGCCAGCAGCTCCCCCGGGAACGAGCAGTACTTC.

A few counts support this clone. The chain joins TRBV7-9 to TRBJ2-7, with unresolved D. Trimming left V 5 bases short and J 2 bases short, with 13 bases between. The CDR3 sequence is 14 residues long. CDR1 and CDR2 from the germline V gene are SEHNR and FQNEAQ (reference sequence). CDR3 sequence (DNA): TGTGCCAGCAGCGCCTCCGGAGCGACCTACGAGCAGTACTTC. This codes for CASSASGATYEQYF.

The CDR3 nucleotides read TGCAGCGTCCGGGACGCCGAAGGCTACACCTTC. Residues: CSVRDAEGYTF. The V call is TRBV29-1, the J call TRBJ1-2; TRBD1 is a possible D gene (5 bases). Trimming left V 6 bases short and J 8 bases short, with 13 bases between. The CDR3 has 11 amino acids. CDR1 SQVTM and CDR2 ANQGSEA come from the germline V gene.